The rows below give T cell receptor beta chains drawn from one sample of a study of blood T cell repertoires in COVID-19. The data were produced by immunoSEQ multiplex PCR, yet TCRdb's version contains in-frame clones alone and is incomplete. Of a few hundred thousand clones in the sample, 70% to 90% are singletons; the top ten hold about 10%. The sample was PBMCs or T cells enriched from blood (not recorded which). Source of these receptors: a man between 35 and 55 years old who had recovered from COVID-19. The CDR3 runs from the conserved cysteine through the conserved F or W. The D gene is left open where the match is weak. Some rows mark clone size as missing; the rest say once, few, many or name a class of expanded clone.

CDR3 protein,CDR3 DNA,clone size,CDR3 length,D gene,J gene,V gene
CASSPAGLEQFF,TGTGCCAGCAGTCCCGCGGGACTAGAGCAGTTCTTC,-,12,TRBD2,TRBJ2-1,TRBV11-2
CAIRSGAGGETQYF,TGTGCCATCAGGTCGGGAGCGGGAGGGGAGACCCAGTACTTC,many,14,TRBD2,TRBJ2-5,TRBV10-3
CASSSAGGHEQFF,TGCGCCAGCAGTTCGGCAGGGGGCCATGAGCAGTTCTTC,-,13,TRBD1,TRBJ2-1,TRBV10-1
CAADRLSEQYF,TGTGCCGCGGACAGGTTGAGCGAGCAGTACTTC,-,11,-,TRBJ2-7,TRBV12-1
CASSEPIGISKIGESWGNEQFF,TGTGCCAGCAGTGAACCAATCGGGATTTCTAAAATCGGGGAAAGTTGGGGCAATGAGCAGTTCTTC,-,22,-,TRBJ2-1,TRBV2
CASRVGLASASNNEQFF,TGTGCCAGCAGGGTGGGACTAGCTAGTGCGTCCAACAATGAGCAGTTCTTC,once,17,TRBD2,TRBJ2-1,TRBV28
CASSSSGLAGAVEQYF,TGTGCCAGCAGCTCCAGCGGACTAGCGGGAGCGGTCGAGCAGTACTTC,once,16,TRBD2,TRBJ2-7,TRBV7-2
CASSLAGEFDEQFF,TGTGCCAGCAGTTTAGCAGGGGAGTTCGATGAGCAGTTCTTC,-,14,-,TRBJ2-1,TRBV27
CASSGANYGYTF,TGTGCCAGCAGCGGAGCTAACTATGGCTACACCTTC,-,12,-,TRBJ1-2,TRBV7-9
CASRTGRPRNTEAFF,TGTGCCAGCAGAACAGGCCGGCCCCGGAACACTGAAGCTTTCTTT,-,15,-,TRBJ1-1,TRBV2
CASSPASGRVYEQYF,TGTGCCAGCAGCCCTGCTAGCGGGAGAGTTTACGAGCAGTACTTC,-,15,TRBD2,TRBJ2-7,TRBV14
CASSESGTGFYEQYF,TGTGCCAGCAGTGAGTCCGGGACAGGGTTCTACGAGCAGTACTTC,-,15,TRBD1,TRBJ2-7,TRBV25-1
CASSTGGMNTEAFF,TGTGCCAGCAGTACAGGGGGGATGAACACTGAAGCTTTCTTT,-,14,TRBD1,TRBJ1-1,TRBV2
CASSPLAAKNTGELFF,TGTGCCAGCAGCCCCTTAGCTGCTAAGAACACCGGGGAGCTGTTTTTT,few,16,-,TRBJ2-2,TRBV12-1
CASGGTEGYEQYF,TGTGCCAGTGGGGGGACAGAAGGGTACGAGCAGTACTTC,-,13,-,TRBJ2-7,TRBV19
CASRPYEGAGELFF,TGTGCCAGTAGGCCTTACGAGGGGGCGGGGGAGCTGTTTTTT,many,14,TRBD1,TRBJ2-2,TRBV2
CATGGEQPQHF,TGTGCCACCGGCGGGGAACAGCCCCAGCATTTT,-,11,-,TRBJ1-5,TRBV19
CASSIQGNTIYF,TGTGCCAGTAGTATACAGGGAAACACCATATATTTT,-,12,-,TRBJ1-3,TRBV19
CASSQTGEETQYF,TGCGCCAGCAGCCAGACAGGGGAAGAGACCCAGTACTTC,-,13,TRBD1,TRBJ2-5,TRBV5-1
CASSPSLDRVKSPLHF,TGTGCCAGCTCACCATCTCTGGACAGGGTTAAGTCACCCCTCCACTTT,few,16,TRBD1,TRBJ1-6,TRBV18
CASSQGGSGNYNEQFF,TGTGCCAGCAGCCAAGGTGGTAGCGGGAACTACAATGAGCAGTTCTTC,-,16,TRBD2,TRBJ2-1,TRBV3-1/TRBV3-2
CASSSPRSGSYEQYF,TGTGCCAGCAGCTCCCCTCGTAGCGGCTCCTACGAGCAGTACTTC,few,15,-,TRBJ2-7,TRBV7-9
CASSLDESKETQYF,TGTGCCAGCAGCTTGGATGAGTCGAAAGAGACCCAGTACTTC,-,14,-,TRBJ2-5,TRBV5-4
CASSVLQGSAYEQYF,TGTGCCAGCAGTGTTCTACAGGGTAGCGCCTACGAGCAGTACTTC,-,15,-,TRBJ2-7,TRBV25-1
CASSLFSGYGYTF,TGTGCCAGCAGTTTATTCTCAGGCTATGGCTACACCTTC,-,13,-,TRBJ1-2,TRBV12-3/TRBV12-4
CASSPQAGAGEETQYF,TGTGCCAGCAGCCCTCAAGCGGGGGCCGGTGAAGAGACCCAGTACTTC,-,16,TRBD2,TRBJ2-5,TRBV9
CASSETPSPLHF,TGTGCCAGCAGTGAGACACCTTCACCCCTCCACTTT,once,12,-,TRBJ1-6,TRBV2
CASTRLSTGNEKLFF,TGTGCCAGCACCCGCTTAAGTACCGGTAATGAAAAACTGTTTTTT,-,15,-,TRBJ1-4,TRBV2
CASSLSGSSSSYNSPLHF,TGTGCCAGTAGTTTATCCGGGTCTTCCAGCTCCTATAATTCACCCCTCCACTTT,-,18,-,TRBJ1-6,TRBV19
CASSIAFFRDSDTYEQYF,TGTGCCAGTAGTATAGCGTTTTTTCGGGACAGCGATACCTACGAGCAGTACTTC,-,18,TRBD1,TRBJ2-7,TRBV19
CASGLNRGHTGELFF,TGTGCTAGTGGTTTAAATAGGGGGCACACCGGGGAGCTGTTTTTT,-,15,TRBD1,TRBJ2-2,TRBV12-5
CASGSGGSGNTIYF,TGTGCCAGTGGTAGCGGAGGCTCTGGAAACACCATATATTTT,once,14,-,TRBJ1-3,TRBV19
CASTRQGKNSPLHF,TGTGCCAGCACCAGACAGGGGAAAAATTCACCCCTCCACTTT,-,14,TRBD1,TRBJ1-6,TRBV27
CASSMEGRWSTEAFF,TGTGCCAGTAGTATGGAGGGGAGGTGGAGCACTGAAGCTTTCTTT,few,15,-,TRBJ1-1,TRBV19
CASSYLQGTGELFF,TGCGCCAGCAGCTACTTACAGGGAACCGGGGAGCTGTTTTTT,-,14,-,TRBJ2-2,TRBV5-1
CASSADRGRNYGYTF,TGTGCCAGCAGTGCGGACAGGGGACGAAACTATGGCTACACCTTC,-,15,TRBD1,TRBJ1-2,TRBV27
CASSSTSGRVAGEQFF,TGCGCCAGCAGCTCAACTAGCGGGAGGGTAGCTGGTGAGCAGTTCTTC,-,16,TRBD2,TRBJ2-1,TRBV5-1
CSVAGLPRGRSYNEQFF,TGCAGCGTTGCCGGACTACCTAGAGGGCGGTCCTACAATGAGCAGTTCTTC,-,17,-,TRBJ2-1,TRBV29-1
CASSLSSDTQYF,TGTGCCAGCAGCTTAAGCTCGGATACGCAGTATTTT,-,12,-,TRBJ2-3,TRBV5-4
CASKRDYDNEQFF,TGTGCCAGCAAACGGGACTACGACAATGAGCAGTTCTTC,-,13,TRBD2,TRBJ2-1,TRBV2
CASRDQGFTEAFF,TGTGCCAGCAGAGACCAGGGATTCACTGAAGCTTTCTTT,-,13,-,TRBJ1-1,TRBV12-3/TRBV12-4